What follows describes a single T cell receptor beta chain. Which antigen it targets is not known. No much larger clone is present one base from it, and per-base qualities are unavailable. These data come from a study of T cells in localized non-small cell lung cancer (dated by TCRdb to between 2020 and 2021). Regarding the study in general: The study analyzed T cell repertoires of 236 early-stage NSCLC patients, comparing tumors and uninvolved tumor-adjacent lungs. NSCLC patients had a mean age of around 70 years, and 129 were male and 107 female. The cohort consisted of approximately 220 treatment-naive NSCLC patients whose localized lung tumors had been resected.

Overall results and qualifications from the work: Longer overall survival was associated with higher blood T cell density, whereas shorter survival was associated with higher adjacent-lung clonality. Multi-region tumor sequencing was not performed, so intratumor heterogeneity could not be excluded. Of the top 100 tumor clones, a median of 57 were detected in paired uninvolved adjacent lung; roughly 29 were also among that lung's top 100. Uninvolved tumor-adjacent lung showed the highest T cell clonality, higher than tumor, which suggests more focused antigenic responses in the adjacent lung. Because the study design was exploratory, TCR variables were selected using unadjusted p-values without false-discovery rate correction.

At diagnosis, tumor, uninvolved tumor-adjacent lung and peripheral blood were collected and then preserved as a mix of FFPE and fresh-frozen material. For TCR repertoire profiling, blood samples were analyzed as peripheral blood mononuclear cells. From a lookup of the germline V gene, CDR1 and CDR2 are MNHNS and SASEGT. The CDR3, cysteine through phenylalanine, is 13 amino acids long. The kept DNA is CDR3 alone, 39 bases in frame from the first base. V loses 9 bases of germline sequence and J loses 11 bases, and the interval between the two ends is 20 bases. TCR beta CDR3 regions were sequenced from DNA using the immunoSEQ Assay. As for the original processing: To compute T cell density, TCR beta template counts were normalized to usable DNA, which was estimated by amplifying housekeeping genes. Richness was estimated using the preseqR package, with extrapolation to 400,000 templates for PBMC samples and to 120,000 templates for tissue samples. Clonality was taken to be one minus Pielou's evenness. Tissue-enriched TCRs were identified by differential abundance testing using productive amino-acid clonotypes, minimum total count 5 and alpha 0.1. Repertoire overlap between compartments was quantified with the Jaccard Index and Morisita Overlap Index. GLIPH grouped TCR beta CDR3s together with public tetramer-defined viral CDR3s, and a viral motif had to include at least three viral sequences and also show V-gene enrichment. TCRdb limited this immuneACCESS table to in-frame rearrangements with V and J called. A share of clones is missing; checked studies link under half to unresolved V genes, and the rest is unexplained. V and J calls and clone size are those listed in that table; D and trimming were worked out from the DNA. Here the sample has tens of thousands of clones; roughly 75% occur a single time. Of the sample, around a third is held by the ten largest clones.

This receptor was obtained from a male donor older than 55 with stage II squamous cell lung carcinoma. The rearrangement combines TRBV6-1 with TRBJ1-5, with TRBD1 perhaps the D gene, on 6 matching bases. The specimen was peripheral blood, collected before any cancer treatment. DNA sequence: TGTGCCAGTCTAAGGGCAGGTGAGGGGGCCCAGCATTTT. Its protein reads: CASLRAGEGAQHF.